This T cell receptor beta chain was recorded in a study of T cell responses to AZD1222 COVID-19 vaccine. Study observations and caveats: Unmutated variant regions reportedly attract nearly half of all spike-specific TCRs.

In regard to this clone: Its target is unknown.

Method: immunoSEQ multiplex PCR; TCRdb's copy keeps in-frame clones and lacks some. In the table there are more than 140,000 clones, around 88% of which are singletons. Per germline, CDR1 SEHNR and CDR2 FQNEAQ (reference sequence). Trimming pared 5 bases from V and 6 bases from J, leaving 13 bases between. The CDR3 is made up of 13 amino acids. The material sequenced was peripheral blood, taken on day 0 of AZD1222 vaccination. The chain recombines TRBV7-9 with TRBJ1-1, with a weak D call TRBD1 (5 bases). This clonotype was obtained from an adult in good health. The CDR3 coding sequence is TGTGCCAGCAGCCTCAGGGTAGGCCCTGAAGCTTTCTTT. Its protein product is CASSLRVGPEAFF.